This T cell receptor (beta chain) comes out of a study of blood T cell dynamics during melanoma immunotherapy. Study findings and constraints: It remained unknown if the driving T cell clones were melanoma-specific. Unlike progressors, later disease-control patients had W3 repertoires gaining clonality or diversity.

The assay was immunoSEQ multiplex PCR, and TCRdb's table has in-frame clones only and misses some. The sample shows some 14,000 clones, 86% of them seen only once. Concerning this clone itself: Antigen specificity is unknown.

CDR1 is SGHTA, CDR2 FQGNSA, per germline. This CDR3 has 14 residues. Trimming cost V 0 bases and J 4 bases, with 8 bases left between them. Time point in this sample: pre-treatment baseline. Sequencing was performed on blood, taken from a patient treated with checkpoint blockade. This rearrangement joins TRBV7-2 to TRBJ2-3, with D unclear. This clonotype originated in a human donor with melanoma. The CDR3 spells CASSLAYGADTQYF. In DNA form, the CDR3 reads TGTGCCAGCAGCTTAGCGTATGGGGCAGATACGCAGTATTTT.